The rows below give T cell receptor beta chains drawn from one sample of a study of T cells in Graves' hyperthyroidism and ophthalmopathy. TCRdb used MiXCR to reprocess the multiplex PCR reads, holding one entry per CDR3 protein. The table records over 400,000 distinct CDR3 sequences, about 15% of them present only once. Input material: blood. The receptors were gathered from a young man with Graves' ophthalmopathy. The CDR3 runs from the conserved cysteine through the conserved F or W. D genes are given only for firm matches. Only part of the rows carry a size: once, few, many, or a class if the clone is expanded.

clone_size	v_call	d_call	j_call	cdr3_aa	cdr3_nt
few	TRBV18	NA	TRBJ2-2	CASSPLASTGELFF	TGTGCCAGCTCACCACTAGCGAGCACCGGGGAGCTGTTTTTT
NA	TRBV20-1	TRBD2	TRBJ2-7	CSALAGGPGHEQYF	TGCAGTGCCCTAGCGGGGGGGCCAGGTCACGAGCAGTACTTC
NA	TRBV12-5	NA	TRBJ1-2	CASGLGVLNGYTF	TGTGCTAGTGGTCTAGGGGTTCTTAATGGCTACACCTTC
many	TRBV18	NA	TRBJ2-7	CASSPPRGPSYEQYF	TGTGCCAGCTCACCACCGAGGGGCCCCTCCTACGAGCAGTACTTC
once	TRBV29-1	NA	TRBJ1-1	CSVVGQNTEAFF	TGCAGCGTTGTAGGGCAGAACACTGAAGCTTTCTTT
many	TRBV19	TRBD1	TRBJ1-5	CASNQGQGSWQPQHF	TGTGCCAGTAACCAAGGACAGGGATCGTGGCAGCCCCAGCATTTT
many	TRBV3-1	NA	TRBJ2-2	CASSQGVSTGELFF	TGTGCCAGCAGCCAAGGTGTCTCCACCGGGGAGCTGTTTTTT
many	TRBV29-1	TRBD1	TRBJ1-1	CSVDLTGGSTEAFF	TGCAGCGTTGACTTAACAGGGGGGAGTACTGAAGCTTTCTTT
once	TRBV25-1	TRBD2	TRBJ2-5	CASSEGGSGETQYF	TGTGCCAGCAGTGAGGGAGGGAGTGGGGAGACCCAGTACTTC
many	TRBV11-2	TRBD1	TRBJ1-4	CASSRRTGQKLFF	TGTGCCAGCAGCCGTAGGACAGGGCAAAAACTGTTTTTT
NA	TRBV7-2	NA	TRBJ1-2	CASSLEEGHGYTF	TGTGCCAGCAGCTTAGAGGAGGGCCATGGCTACACCTTC
many	TRBV20-1	NA	TRBJ2-1	CSARRQGEQFF	TGCAGTGCTAGACGTCAGGGGGAGCAGTTCTTC
NA	TRBV27	NA	TRBJ1-2	CASSPTRTGLLFNFYGYTF	TGTGCCAGCAGCCCAACTAGGACGGGACTACTCTTTAATTTCTATGGCTACACCTTC
few	TRBV29-1	NA	TRBJ1-2	CSVGLRREGCGYTF	TGCAGCGTTGGTCTCCGGAGGGAGGGGTGTGGCTACACCTTC
few	TRBV12-3/TRBV12-4	NA	TRBJ2-7	CASGSWNEQYF	TGTGCCAGCGGGTCCTGGAACGAGCAGTACTTC
many	TRBV13	TRBD2	TRBJ2-3	CASSLLAGGQGFADTQYF	TGTGCCAGCAGCTTACTAGCGGGGGGCCAGGGTTTCGCAGATACGCAGTATTTT
NA	TRBV10-3	TRBD2	TRBJ2-5	CAIGLAGAETQYF	TGTGCCATCGGTTTGGCGGGAGCAGAGACCCAGTACTTC
many	TRBV11-3	TRBD2	TRBJ2-1	CASSLDSGRSSYNEQFF	TGTGCCAGCAGCTTAGATTCCGGGAGGAGCTCCTACAATGAGCAGTTCTTC
many	TRBV3-1	TRBD1	TRBJ2-7	CASSQLRQGPAYEQYF	TGTGCCAGCAGCCAACTAAGACAGGGGCCAGCCTACGAGCAGTACTTC
many	TRBV7-2	TRBD2	TRBJ2-1	CASSSRAGGDNEQFF	TGTGCCAGCAGCTCCCGGGCGGGGGGAGACAATGAGCAGTTCTTC
NA	TRBV5-5	NA	TRBJ2-1	CGSSLGPGGYNEQFF	TGTGGCAGCAGCTTGGGACCCGGGGGATACAATGAGCAGTTCTTC
many	TRBV10-3	NA	TRBJ2-3	CAISDRVTDTQYF	TGTGCCATCAGTGACAGGGTCACAGATACGCAGTATTTT
many	TRBV3-1	TRBD1	TRBJ2-7	CASSHYRDRVHEQYF	TGTGCCAGCAGCCACTACCGGGACAGGGTCCACGAGCAGTACTTC
many	TRBV5-1	NA	TRBJ2-7	CASSPPLDLGDEQYF	TGCGCCAGCAGCCCCCCCCTAGACCTCGGGGACGAGCAGTACTTC
many	TRBV10-3	TRBD2	TRBJ2-7	CAISGLAGNYEQYF	TGTGCCATCAGTGGGCTAGCGGGGAACTACGAGCAGTACTTC
many	TRBV7-9	NA	TRBJ2-7	CASSLGLAVDEQYF	TGTGCCAGCAGCTTAGGGTTGGCAGTCGACGAGCAGTACTTC
few	TRBV29-1	NA	TRBJ1-2	CSVKLGSGYTF	TGCAGCGTTAAACTTGGAAGTGGCTACACCTTC
many	TRBV12-3/TRBV12-4	TRBD1	TRBJ2-7	CASSLTGGLLYEQYF	TGTGCCAGCAGTTTAACAGGGGGACTTTTGTACGAGCAGTACTTC
NA	TRBV15	NA	TRBJ1-3	CATSRDLGAGNTIYF	TGTGCCACCAGCAGAGACCTAGGGGCAGGAAACACCATATATTTT
NA	TRBV27	TRBD2	TRBJ2-1	CASSWTSGSEQFF	TGTGCCAGCAGTTGGACTAGCGGGAGTGAGCAGTTCTTC
NA	TRBV19	NA	TRBJ2-4	CASTKGRGNKILAKNIQYF	TGTGCCAGTACCAAGGGGCGCGGGAACAAGATACTAGCCAAAAACATTCAGTACTTC
many	TRBV5-1	TRBD1	TRBJ2-7	CASSLAETGSYEQYF	TGCGCCAGCAGCTTGGCCGAGACAGGGAGCTACGAGCAGTACTTC
many	TRBV2	TRBD2	TRBJ2-7	CASSGGGRNLGEQYF	TGTGCCAGCAGTGGAGGCGGGAGGAATCTTGGCGAGCAGTACTTC
NA	TRBV10-3	TRBD1	TRBJ1-4	CAISGDRGFNEKLFF	TGTGCCATCAGTGGAGACAGGGGGTTTAATGAAAAACTGTTTTTT
NA	TRBV6-5	NA	TRBJ2-5	CTSSYWSTLRETQYF	TGTACCAGCAGTTACTGGAGTACCCTGCGGGAGACCCAGTACTTC
many	TRBV3-1	NA	TRBJ1-5	CASSPAGSDQPQHF	TGTGCCAGCAGCCCAGCTGGGAGCGATCAGCCCCAGCATTTT
many	TRBV6-2/TRBV6-3	TRBD1	TRBJ1-1	CASINTGVNTEAFF	TGTGCCAGCATTAACACAGGGGTAAACACTGAAGCTTTCTTT
many	TRBV7-8	NA	TRBJ2-7	CASSSQTVYEQYF	TGTGCCAGCAGCTCCCAGACAGTTTACGAGCAGTACTTC
many	TRBV11-3	TRBD1	TRBJ1-1	CASSFGTPGRTGAFF	TGTGCCAGCAGCTTCGGAACTCCGGGCCGGACAGGAGCTTTCTTT
many	TRBV25-1	NA	TRBJ2-3	CASSASGTDTQYF	TGTGCCAGCAGTGCCTCCGGGACAGATACGCAGTATTTT
many	TRBV2	NA	TRBJ2-7	CASSEPNSYEQYF	TGTGCCAGCAGTGAACCTAACTCCTACGAGCAGTACTTC
few	TRBV10-3	NA	TRBJ2-4	CAISELVGVDKNIQYF	TGTGCCATCAGTGAGTTAGTTGGGGTAGACAAAAACATTCAGTACTTC
NA	TRBV7-9	NA	TRBJ2-3	CASSLGMGTDTQYF	TGTGCCAGCAGCTTAGGTATGGGCACAGATACGCAGTATTTT
NA	TRBV12-3/TRBV12-4	TRBD1	TRBJ1-2	CASSFGQGQYGYTF	TGTGCCAGCAGTTTCGGACAGGGGCAATATGGCTACACCTTC
many	TRBV19	TRBD1	TRBJ1-5	CASSPYGTANQPQHF	TGTGCCAGTAGTCCTTACGGGACAGCCAATCAGCCCCAGCATTTT
NA	TRBV6-2/TRBV6-3	NA	TRBJ1-2	CASSFGGGRYGYTF	TGTGCCAGCAGTTTTGGTGGCGGGCGTTATGGCTACACCTTC
NA	TRBV6-1	NA	TRBJ2-1	CASSSQTGGSYNEQFF	TGTGCCAGCAGCTCACAGACCGGGGGCTCCTACAATGAGCAGTTCTTC
many	TRBV5-1	TRBD1	TRBJ1-1	CASSGRTGIEAFF	TGCGCCAGCAGCGGAAGGACAGGGATTGAAGCTTTCTTT
few	TRBV12-3/TRBV12-4	NA	TRBJ1-4	CASRETPTNEKLLF	TGTGCCAGCAGGGAGACACCAACTAATGAAAAACTGCTTTTT
many	TRBV11-2	NA	TRBJ2-1	CASSMGLGPLINEQFF	TGTGCCAGCAGCATGGGACTGGGTCCCCTCATCAATGAGCAGTTCTTC
many	TRBV5-1	NA	TRBJ2-3	CASSLGLGDRTQYF	TGCGCCAGCAGCTTGGGGTTGGGGGATCGTACGCAGTATTTT
many	TRBV5-1	NA	TRBJ2-3	CASSQEDTQYF	TGCGCCAGCAGCCAGGAAGATACGCAGTATTTT
NA	TRBV12-3/TRBV12-4	NA	TRBJ2-3	CVSSSFRGTDTQYF	TGTGTCAGCAGTAGTTTCAGGGGTACAGATACGCAGTATTTT
NA	TRBV12-3/TRBV12-4	NA	TRBJ1-6	CASSLADGYNSPLHF	TGTGCCAGCAGTTTAGCCGACGGCTACAATTCACCCCTCCACTTT
many	TRBV7-2	TRBD2	TRBJ2-7	CASSPDSGALYEQYF	TGTGCCAGCAGCCCGGATAGCGGGGCGCTCTACGAGCAGTACTTC